The present TCR beta chain was sequenced within a study of tumor-infiltrating lymphocytes in primary liver carcinoma. Unsorted bulk tissue, about 19-31 mg of it, served as the source for co-extraction of RNA and DNA. Five separate regions were sampled from each tumor. Whichever tumor sample was examined, it had over 85% viable tumor cells. Comments on this clonotype: Sequence at one end of the junction differs from germline and may be a read error.

The template, around 520 ng total RNA, yielded TCR beta cDNA made with a constant-region primer. Amplification in three nested multiplex PCR rounds with slightly modified ARM-PCR gave rise to TCR beta libraries. Running 10 cycles apiece, the first two PCR rounds relied on TRBV1-TRBV30 forward primers together with a C-beta reverse primer. Using its own MiXCR run on the multiplex PCR reads, TCRdb lists one record per CDR3 protein. The repertoire includes roughly 32,000 distinct CDR3 sequences, roughly 80% of them detected once, and roughly 15% sits in the top ten. This CDR3 spans 15 amino acids. CDR1 and CDR2 from the germline V gene are SGHRS and YFSETQ.

Material: liver tumor tissue from sampling region 4. Stated subset: tumor region T4, right-lateral pole. The origin of this receptor is a middle-aged man with primary liver carcinoma and hepatitis B virus infection. The chain is built from TRBV5-1 and TRBJ2-5; weak D call: TRBD1 (5 bases). CDR3 residues: CAISLVGVVSETQYF. CDR3 coding DNA: TGCGCCATCAGCTTGGTAGGGGTTGTGTCGGAGACCCAGTACTTC.